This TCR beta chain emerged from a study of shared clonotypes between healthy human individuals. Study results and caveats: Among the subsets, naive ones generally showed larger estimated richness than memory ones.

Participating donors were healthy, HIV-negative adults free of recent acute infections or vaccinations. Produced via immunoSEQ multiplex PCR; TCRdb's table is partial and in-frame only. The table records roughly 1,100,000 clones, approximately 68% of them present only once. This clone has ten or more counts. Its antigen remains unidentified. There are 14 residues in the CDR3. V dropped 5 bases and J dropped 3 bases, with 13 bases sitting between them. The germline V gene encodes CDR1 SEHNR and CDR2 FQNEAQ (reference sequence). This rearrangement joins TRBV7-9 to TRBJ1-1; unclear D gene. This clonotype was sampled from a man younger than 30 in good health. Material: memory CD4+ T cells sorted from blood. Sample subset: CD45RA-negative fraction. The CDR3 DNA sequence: TGTGCCAGCAGCACCGGGGTAAAGGACACTGAAGCTTTCTTT. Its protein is CASSTGVKDTEAFF.